This T cell receptor beta chain was obtained from a study of post-analysis software for immune sequencing data. The wider study: Relapsing-remitting, secondary progressive and progressive-relapsing forms of multiple sclerosis all featured among disease courses. Whole-study findings and limits: People with multiple sclerosis had a significantly lower normalized Chao1 diversity than controls did. Included in a set of 5 or 6 TRBV segments more frequent in patients than controls were TRBV5-6, TRBV5-1 and TRBV20-1. Same-batch preparations were strongly co-clustered by F measure.

Libraries were made from TCR beta cDNA, and they carried unique molecular identifiers. T cells numbering roughly 0.85 to 11 million gave rise to around 500,000 cDNA molecules. TCRdb reprocessed the PCR reads via MiXCR and lists one record per CDR3 protein. Of 750,000 to 950,000 distinct CDR3 sequences in the sample, about 50% were seen once. This clonotype came up once. No antigen is known for it. Looked up from germline, CDR1 is SGHRS and CDR2 is YFSETQ. The CDR3 is 16 amino acids. V was pared by 4 bases and J by 4 bases, with 4 bases of the junction left unmatched. The chain recombines TRBV5-1 with TRBJ2-3, with TRBD2 matching 15 bases. The receptor's source is a girl aged 10 to 17 with multiple sclerosis. The sequenced material came from blood. CDR3 bases: TGCGCCAGCAGCGGGGGACTAGCGGGAGGAGCAGATACGCAGTATTTT. This translates into CASSGGLAGGADTQYF. The full variable domain, with the rest looked up from reference TRBV5-1 and TRBJ2-3, is KAGVTQTPRYLIKTRGQQVTLSCSPISGHRSVSWYQQTPGQGLQFLFEYFSETQRNKGNFPGRFSGRQFSNSRSEMNVSTLELGDSALYLCASSGGLAGGADTQYFGPGTRLTVL.